A selection of T cell receptor beta chains follows, all from one sample in a study of T cells after yellow fever vaccination. One entry per CDR3 protein, called by TCRdb with MiXCR from the 5' RACE reads. Of 300,000 to 350,000 distinct CDR3 sequences in the sample, 8% to 9.5% were seen once. The specimen was PBMCs, collected 35 to 50 days after the first yellow fever vaccination. The receptor source for this set is a man in his late teens or twenties who received the YFV17D yellow fever vaccine. The CDR3 runs from the conserved cysteine through the conserved F or W.

CASTPGADYGYTF	TRBJ1-2	TRBV4-3
CASSHHRDRGRNTEAFF	TRBJ1-1	TRBV4-1
CATSRDRAWGVREQYF	TRBJ2-7	TRBV15
CASSTPGGGTYNEQFF	TRBJ2-1	TRBV7-9
CASSYSDSPGETQYF	TRBJ2-5	TRBV6-5
CSASYETDTQYF	TRBJ2-3	TRBV20-1
CASSSNRGWETQYF	TRBJ2-5	TRBV7-2
CASSWGGLTTEGELFF	TRBJ2-2	TRBV4-1
CASSSWDRRLLGGYTF	TRBJ1-2	TRBV5-1
CSARPTGYTGELFF	TRBJ2-2	TRBV20-1
CASSLAFAGGSYGYTF	TRBJ1-2	TRBV7-2
CASSIILRDQPQHF	TRBJ1-5	TRBV19
CASSIQVSSTEAFF	TRBJ1-1	TRBV19
CASSGWRADEQFF	TRBJ2-1	TRBV12-3/TRBV12-4
CASSWTGRVREKLFF	TRBJ1-4	TRBV6-5
CASIRDRSYEQYF	TRBJ2-7	TRBV6-1
CASSHSGTSPPYTF	TRBJ1-2	TRBV14
CASSGPGTEQPQHF	TRBJ1-5	TRBV5-5
CSASYNEQFF	TRBJ2-1	TRBV20-1
CASSGRTDTQYF	TRBJ2-3	TRBV6-2/TRBV6-3
CASSQAQQETQYF	TRBJ2-5	TRBV4-3
CASKVTGAILGEQYF	TRBJ2-7	TRBV2
CASSYPGLAGYEQYF	TRBJ2-7	TRBV28
CASSLRGREQYF	TRBJ2-7	TRBV5-1
CAINSGRSGNTIYF	TRBJ1-3	TRBV10-3
CASSSGTVATNEKLFF	TRBJ1-4	TRBV5-1
CATSSGQGKETQYF	TRBJ2-5	TRBV15
CASTKSSDTQYF	TRBJ2-3	TRBV12-3/TRBV12-4
CAISPPNTDTQYF	TRBJ2-3	TRBV10-3
CASRSWVRNTGELFF	TRBJ2-2	TRBV27
CASRHTGTYNEQFF	TRBJ2-1	TRBV12-3/TRBV12-4
CASSHLNQGRNGYTF	TRBJ1-2	TRBV5-5
CASSHPAKETQYF	TRBJ2-5	TRBV5-4
CASRASSGGYEQYF	TRBJ2-7	TRBV2
CASGPGGYTF	TRBJ1-2	TRBV6-1
CAIIRAGVITEAFF	TRBJ1-1	TRBV10-3
CASSPYGAYVDTQYF	TRBJ2-3	TRBV7-9
CASSQRRSVGPYNEQFF	TRBJ2-1	TRBV27
CASSPTSGGTDTQYF	TRBJ2-3	TRBV7-3
CSVERDRGYGYTF	TRBJ1-2	TRBV29-1
CASSPYGGLTYGYTF	TRBJ1-2	TRBV7-2
CSAIDSGNEKLFF	TRBJ1-4	TRBV20-1